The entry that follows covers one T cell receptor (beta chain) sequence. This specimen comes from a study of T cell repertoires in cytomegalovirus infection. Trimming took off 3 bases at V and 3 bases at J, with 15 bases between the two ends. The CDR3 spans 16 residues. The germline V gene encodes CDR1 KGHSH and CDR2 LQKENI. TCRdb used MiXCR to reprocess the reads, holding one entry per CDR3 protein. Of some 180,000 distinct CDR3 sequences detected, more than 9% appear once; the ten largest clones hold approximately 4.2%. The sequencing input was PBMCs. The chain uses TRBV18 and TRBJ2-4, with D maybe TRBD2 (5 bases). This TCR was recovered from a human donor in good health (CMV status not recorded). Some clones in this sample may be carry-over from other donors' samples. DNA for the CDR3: TGTGCCAGCTCACCTTTCGGCAGAGGAGGCAAAAACATTCAGTACTTC. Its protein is CASSPFGRGGKNIQYF. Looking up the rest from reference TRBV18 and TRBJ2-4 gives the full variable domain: NAGVMQNPRHLVRRRGQEARLRCSPMKGHSHVYWYRQLPEEGLKFMVYLQKENIIDESGMPKERFSAEFPKEGPSILRIQQVVRGDSAAYFCASSPFGRGGKNIQYFGAGTRLSVL.